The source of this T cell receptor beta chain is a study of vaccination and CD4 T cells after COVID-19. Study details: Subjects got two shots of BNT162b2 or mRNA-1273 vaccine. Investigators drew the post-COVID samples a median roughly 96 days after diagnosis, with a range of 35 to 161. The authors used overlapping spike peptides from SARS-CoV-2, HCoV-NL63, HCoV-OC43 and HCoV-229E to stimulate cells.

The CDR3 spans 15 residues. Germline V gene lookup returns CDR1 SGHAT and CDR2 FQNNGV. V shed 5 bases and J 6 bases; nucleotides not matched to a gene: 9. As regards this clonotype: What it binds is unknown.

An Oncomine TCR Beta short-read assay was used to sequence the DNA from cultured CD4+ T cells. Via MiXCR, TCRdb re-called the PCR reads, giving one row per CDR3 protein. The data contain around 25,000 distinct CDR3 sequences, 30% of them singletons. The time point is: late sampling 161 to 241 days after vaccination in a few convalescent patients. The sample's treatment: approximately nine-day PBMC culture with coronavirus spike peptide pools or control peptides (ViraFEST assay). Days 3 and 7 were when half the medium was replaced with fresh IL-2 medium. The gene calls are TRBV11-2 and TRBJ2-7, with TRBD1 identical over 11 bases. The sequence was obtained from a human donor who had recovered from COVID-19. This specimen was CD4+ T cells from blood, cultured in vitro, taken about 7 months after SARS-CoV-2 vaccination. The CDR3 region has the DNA TGTGCCAGCAGCCCTACGAGGACAGGGGGCCGCGAGCAGTACTTC. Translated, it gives CASSPTRTGGREQYF.